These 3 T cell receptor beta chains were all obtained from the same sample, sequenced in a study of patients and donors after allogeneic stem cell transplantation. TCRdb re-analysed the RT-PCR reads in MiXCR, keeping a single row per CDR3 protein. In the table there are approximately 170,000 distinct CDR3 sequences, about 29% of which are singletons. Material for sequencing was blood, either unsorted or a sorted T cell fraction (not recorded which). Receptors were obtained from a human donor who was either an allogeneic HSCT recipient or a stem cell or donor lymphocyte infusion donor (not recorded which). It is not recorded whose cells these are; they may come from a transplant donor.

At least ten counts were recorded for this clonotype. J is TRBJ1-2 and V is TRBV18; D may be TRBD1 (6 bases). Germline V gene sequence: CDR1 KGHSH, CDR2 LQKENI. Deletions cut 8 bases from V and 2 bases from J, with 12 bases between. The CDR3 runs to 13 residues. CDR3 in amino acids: CASQLGQNYGYTF. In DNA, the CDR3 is TGTGCCAGCCAGCTGGGACAAAACTATGGCTACACCTTC.

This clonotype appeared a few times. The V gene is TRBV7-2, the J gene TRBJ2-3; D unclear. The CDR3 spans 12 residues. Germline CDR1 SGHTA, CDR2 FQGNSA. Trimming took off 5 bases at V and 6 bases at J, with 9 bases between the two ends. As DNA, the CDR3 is TGTGCCAGCAGCGCGTATGGGGATACGCAGTATTTT. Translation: CASSAYGDTQYF. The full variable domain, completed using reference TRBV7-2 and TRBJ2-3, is GAGVSQSPSNKVTEKGKDVELRCDPISGHTALYWYRQSLGQGLEFLIYFQGNSAPDKSGLPSDRFSAERTGGSVSTLTIQRTQQEDSAVYLCASSAYGDTQYFGPGTRLTVL.

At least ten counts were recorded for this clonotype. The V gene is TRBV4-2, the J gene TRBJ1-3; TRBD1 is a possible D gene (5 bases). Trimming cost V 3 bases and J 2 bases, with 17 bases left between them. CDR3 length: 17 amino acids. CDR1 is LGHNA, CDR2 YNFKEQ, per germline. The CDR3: CASSHPRSGTPGNTIYF. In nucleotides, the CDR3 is TGTGCCAGCAGCCACCCGAGATCCGGGACGCCTGGAAACACCATATATTTT.